The source of this T cell receptor (beta chain) is a study of blood T cell repertoires in COVID-19. Turning to the study itself: Acute-phase and convalescent COVID-19 samples originated in the United States, Italy and Spain. Sample material is recorded as cDNA or gDNA derived from T cells, B-cell-depleted T cells, or PBMCs.

V lost 6 bases and J lost 5, with 10 bases in between. The CDR3 sequence is 13 residues long. The V gene's germline CDR1 is SEHNR and CDR2 FQNEAQ (reference sequence). Per the original methods: Nucleated cell counts were estimated from reference gene primer amplification. Measured with immunoSEQ multiplex PCR; TCRdb has only the in-frame clones, and not every one. Clone size and V and J calls were adopted from that table, with D and trimming inferred from the DNA. Of some 150,000 clones in the sample, 87% were seen once. The sequenced sample consisted of peripheral blood. The clonotype was recovered from a man aged 18 to 29 with active or convalescent COVID-19. This chain uses TRBV7-9 with TRBJ2-2; D may be TRBD2 (6 bases). The CDR3: CASRMGGTGELFF. CDR3 bases: TGTGCCAGCAGAATGGGGGGTACCGGGGAGCTGTTTTTT.